These T cell receptor beta chains were read from a single sample in a study of post-analysis software for immune sequencing data. TCRdb called the PCR reads again in MiXCR, with one record for every CDR3 protein. The sample consists of around 200,000 distinct CDR3 sequences, over 25% of them appearing once. Sequencing was done on a sample of blood. The receptors here all came from a girl under 18 with multiple sclerosis. The CDR3 runs from the conserved cysteine through the conserved F or W. The order of the fields is D gene, J gene, V gene, clone size, CDR3 protein, CDR3 DNA. The D gene is left open where the match is weak. Expanded clones get a size class; other rows say once, few or many, or leave the size out.

- | TRBJ2-3 | TRBV5-6 | - | CASTRGRGTYLTDTQYF | TGTGCCAGCACAAGGGGCCGCGGGACATACCTCACAGATACGCAGTATTTT
- | TRBJ1-2 | TRBV27 | - | CASTNGGPLTF | TGTGCCAGCACAAACGGGGGGCCGCTCACCTTC
- | TRBJ2-3 | TRBV7-3 | - | CASSPSVAGTSTDTQYF | TGTGCCAGCAGCCCCAGTGTGGCGGGAACTAGCACAGATACGCAGTATTTT
- | TRBJ2-7 | TRBV20-1 | many | CSARGGTGRYEQYF | TGCAGTGCTAGAGGAGGAACAGGTCGATACGAGCAGTACTTC
- | TRBJ2-7 | TRBV19 | - | CASSIWDGSYEQYF | TGTGCCAGTAGTATATGGGACGGTTCCTACGAGCAGTACTTC
TRBD2 | TRBJ2-3 | TRBV20-1 | few | CSARRLAGVKDTQYF | TGCAGTGCTAGAAGGCTAGCGGGAGTGAAAGATACGCAGTATTTT
TRBD2 | TRBJ2-1 | TRBV20-1 | many | CSATTSGGAREQFF | TGCAGTGCTACGACTAGCGGGGGGGCACGCGAGCAGTTCTTC
TRBD1 | TRBJ1-2 | TRBV6-6 | - | CASSNTQGGYYGYTF | TGTGCCAGCAGCAATACCCAGGGGGGGTACTATGGCTACACCTTC
- | TRBJ2-7 | TRBV5-1 | many | CASSLAGPYYEQYF | TGCGCCAGCAGCTTGGCAGGACCCTACTACGAGCAGTACTTC
- | TRBJ1-6 | TRBV12-3/TRBV12-4 | few | CASSWGTPQDSPLHF | TGTGCCAGCAGTTGGGGGACACCCCAGGATTCACCCCTCCACTTT
- | TRBJ2-3 | TRBV18 | few | CASSPSKVATDTQYF | TGTGCCAGCTCCCCCTCGAAGGTAGCCACAGATACGCAGTATTTT
- | TRBJ2-1 | TRBV5-1 | many | CASSSRPQPGRVNEQFF | TGCGCCAGCAGCTCACGGCCCCAGCCAGGGCGGGTCAATGAGCAGTTCTTC
- | TRBJ2-3 | TRBV10-3 | once | CATGKGGEPTDTQYF | TGTGCCACAGGAAAGGGGGGGGAACCCACAGATACGCAGTATTTT
- | TRBJ2-7 | TRBV29-1 | - | CSVQSWGTYEQYF | TGCAGCGTTCAGTCGTGGGGGACCTACGAGCAGTACTTC
- | TRBJ1-1 | TRBV29-1 | many | CSVDPARDTEAFF | TGCAGCGTGGACCCTGCGAGGGACACTGAAGCTTTCTTT
TRBD2 | TRBJ2-5 | TRBV7-9 | many | CASSSAGLVSETQYF | TGTGCCAGCAGCTCGGCGGGACTAGTTAGTGAGACCCAGTACTTC
- | TRBJ2-7 | TRBV6-2/TRBV6-3 | - | CVSSSRLRGALSYEQYF | TGTGTCAGCAGCTCAAGGCTCCGGGGGGCCCTCTCCTACGAGCAGTACTTC
- | TRBJ2-4 | TRBV4-1 | - | CASSQDSKGVSKNIQYF | TGCGCCAGCAGCCAAGACTCCAAGGGCGTGTCCAAAAACATTCAGTACTTC
TRBD2 | TRBJ2-1 | TRBV11-2 | many | CASSYGVLAASYNEQFF | TGTGCCAGCAGCTACGGAGTCCTAGCGGCCTCCTACAATGAGCAGTTCTTC
- | TRBJ1-1 | TRBV7-9 | - | CASAPGWGDGSEAFF | TGTGCCAGCGCCCCAGGTTGGGGGGACGGGTCTGAAGCTTTCTTT
TRBD2 | TRBJ2-6 | TRBV5-1 | few | CANSYLAGAEGANVLTF | TGCGCCAACAGCTACTTAGCGGGGGCGGAGGGGGCCAACGTCCTGACTTTC
- | TRBJ1-3 | TRBV3-1 | - | CASSQGVGAAGNTIYF | TGTGCCAGCAGCCAAGGTGTGGGGGCGGCTGGAAACACCATATATTTT
- | TRBJ1-3 | TRBV29-1 | - | CSGHLGNTIYF | TGCAGCGGCCACCTTGGAAACACCATATATTTT
- | TRBJ1-2 | TRBV6-5 | many | CASSYTNRVRGYTF | TGTGCCAGCAGTTACACAAACAGGGTCCGTGGCTACACCTTC
- | TRBJ1-2 | TRBV6-2/TRBV6-3 | few | CASNRDLGGYTF | TGTGCCAGCAACCGGGACCTTGGGGGCTACACCTTC
- | TRBJ2-3 | TRBV12-3/TRBV12-4 | few | CASRSSDATSTDTRYF | TGTGCCAGCAGATCATCTGACGCCACCAGCACAGATACGCGGTATTTT
- | TRBJ2-2 | TRBV10-3 | - | CAISEQWTGELFF | TGTGCCATCAGTGAACAGTGGACTGGGGAGCTGTTTTTT
- | TRBJ1-1 | TRBV6-2/TRBV6-3 | - | CASTSAPRNTEAFF | TGTGCCAGCACCTCAGCCCCCCGGAACACTGAAGCTTTCTTT
- | TRBJ2-5 | TRBV12-3/TRBV12-4 | few | CASSLVSGETQYF | TGTGCCAGCAGTTTAGTCTCGGGGGAGACCCAGTACTTC
TRBD2 | TRBJ2-3 | TRBV7-2 | many | CASSSLAGVDTQYF | TGTGCCAGCAGCTCGCTAGCGGGAGTCGATACGCAGTATTTT
TRBD2 | TRBJ2-7 | TRBV2 | - | CASSDGEAGGLGISYEQYF | TGTGCCAGCAGTGATGGTGAAGCGGGGGGTCTCGGGATCTCCTACGAGCAGTACTTC
TRBD2 | TRBJ2-1 | TRBV5-1 | few | CASSSRPPGLEDEQFF | TGCGCCAGCAGCTCACGTCCTCCGGGACTAGAGGATGAGCAGTTCTTC
- | TRBJ2-7 | TRBV19 | few | CATSTGPPYEQYF | TGTGCCACGTCCACCGGGCCCCCCTACGAGCAGTACTTC
- | TRBJ2-1 | TRBV3-1 | many | CASSHAGTLNEQFF | TGTGCCAGCAGCCACGCCGGGACCCTCAATGAGCAGTTCTTC
- | TRBJ2-7 | TRBV20-1 | few | CSARGGAKSYEQYF | TGCAGTGCTAGGGGGGGTGCCAAATCCTACGAGCAGTACTTC
- | TRBJ1-1 | TRBV5-5 | - | CASSLGPNRGNTEAFF | TGTGCCAGCAGCTTGGGCCCCAATCGAGGAAACACTGAAGCTTTCTTT
- | TRBJ2-7 | TRBV5-1 | many | CASSLNYYEQYF | TGCGCCAGCAGCCTAAACTACTACGAGCAGTACTTC
TRBD2 | TRBJ2-3 | TRBV5-1 | few | CASSLFGGGSTDTQYF | TGCGCCAGCAGCTTGTTTGGGGGGGGTAGCACAGATACGCAGTATTTT
TRBD1 | TRBJ2-6 | TRBV24-1 | few | CATSDLQEDRVEGDSGANVLTF | TGTGCCACCAGTGATTTGCAGGAGGACAGGGTAGAGGGGGACTCTGGGGCCAACGTCCTGACTTTC
TRBD2 | TRBJ2-3 | TRBV4-1 | many | CASSRPGLADTQYF | TGCGCCAGCAGCCGCCCGGGACTAGCGGATACGCAGTATTTT
- | TRBJ2-1 | TRBV3-1 | - | CASSQEARRPEQFF | TGTGCCAGCAGCCAAGAAGCCCGTCGGCCTGAGCAGTTCTTC
- | TRBJ2-1 | TRBV12-3/TRBV12-4 | many | CASSLAQTHNEQFF | TGTGCCAGCAGTTTAGCGCAAACACACAATGAGCAGTTCTTC
TRBD1 | TRBJ1-5 | TRBV29-1 | many | CSVSDRGGSNQPQHF | TGCAGCGTTTCAGACAGGGGAGGGAGCAATCAGCCCCAGCATTTT
- | TRBJ1-6 | TRBV10-3 | many | CAISESGDSPLHF | TGTGCCATCAGTGAGTCCGGGGATTCACCCCTCCACTTT
- | TRBJ2-7 | TRBV29-1 | many | CSVDQGYEQYF | TGCAGCGTTGACCAGGGGTACGAGCAGTACTTC
- | TRBJ2-2 | TRBV20-1 | - | CSALPRDLTGELFF | TGCAGTGCCCTCCCCAGGGACTTAACCGGGGAGCTGTTTTTT
- | TRBJ2-7 | TRBV7-9 | - | CASSLSGQGTYEQYF | TGTGCCAGCAGCCTCTCGGGCCAGGGAACCTACGAGCAGTACTTC
TRBD1 | TRBJ2-5 | TRBV5-1 | many | CASSGGTGGRETQYF | TGCGCCAGCAGCGGAGGGACAGGAGGTAGAGAGACCCAGTACTTC
TRBD2 | TRBJ2-1 | TRBV5-1 | many | CASSLGLAAYNEQFF | TGCGCCAGCAGCTTGGGACTAGCGGCCTACAATGAGCAGTTCTTC
- | TRBJ1-4 | TRBV7-2 | many | CASSYVSATNEKLFF | TGTGCCAGCAGTTATGTATCGGCAACTAATGAAAAACTGTTTTTT
- | TRBJ1-2 | TRBV4-1 | - | CASSQEAGAKGYTF | TGCGCCAGCAGCCAAGAGGCAGGGGCTAAAGGCTACACCTTC
- | TRBJ2-5 | TRBV15 | - | CATTQGETQYF | TGTGCCACCACTCAGGGGGAGACCCAGTACTTC
- | TRBJ1-4 | TRBV7-6 | many | CASSLVEGPNEKLFF | TGTGCCAGCAGCTTAGTTGAGGGGCCTAATGAAAAACTGTTTTTT
- | TRBJ2-3 | TRBV29-1 | many | CSVGGGDRPSNTDTQYF | TGCAGCGTTGGAGGGGGGGACAGGCCCTCCAACACAGATACGCAGTATTTT
- | TRBJ2-3 | TRBV4-1 | many | CASRPADRPTDTQYF | TGCGCCAGTCGGCCAGCGGACCGACCCACAGATACGCAGTATTTT
TRBD2 | TRBJ2-7 | TRBV15 | many | CATSRIPTSLGLAGGPRSYEQYF | TGTGCCACCAGCAGAATACCAACGTCACTGGGACTAGCGGGAGGGCCGAGGAGCTACGAGCAGTACTTC